This section outlines one TCR beta chain sequence together with its context. These data originate in a study of shared clonotypes between healthy human individuals. The CDR3 contains 17 residues. CDR1 and CDR2 from the germline V gene are SGDLS and YYNGEE. Trimming cost V 0 bases and J 3 bases, with 16 bases left between them. Using immunoSEQ multiplex PCR, the repertoire was profiled, and TCRdb retains in-frame clones only, with some absent. The sample carries around 980,000 clones, more than 75% recorded once. The sample consisted of memory CD4+ T cells from PBMCs. The subset: CD45RA-negative fraction. V is TRBV9 and J is TRBJ2-1; D may be TRBD2 (7 bases). This TCR was recovered from a man between 18 and 35 years old in good health. Some clones in this sample may be carry-over from other donors' samples. CDR3 bases: TGTGCCAGCAGCGTAGGGAGAGGGGGAGGGATCTACAATGAGCAGTTCTTC. Amino acid sequence: CASSVGRGGGIYNEQFF.